The 16 T cell receptor beta chains in this list originate from one sample, sequenced in a study of T cell responses to AZD1222 COVID-19 vaccine. Profiling relied on immunoSEQ multiplex PCR, and the TCRdb table lists in-frame clones only, not all of them. The profile covers about 100,000 clones, with more than 75% appearing a single time and approximately 16% taken by the ten largest. The specimen was peripheral blood, collected on day 0 of AZD1222 vaccination. The receptors derive from an adult in good health.

This chain uses TRBV6-2 or TRBV6-3 with TRBJ2-7, with D unresolved. Trimming cost V 0 bases and J 5 bases, with 14 bases left between them. The CDR3 is 15 residues long. Germline CDR1 reads MNHEY; CDR2 reads SVGEGT. The CDR3 protein is CASSYSPGSENEQYF. The CDR3 DNA is TGTGCCAGCAGTTACTCGCCGGGCTCGGAGAACGAGCAGTACTTC.

This clone was counted only a few times. The chain links TRBV6-5 to TRBJ2-7; D tentatively reads TRBD1 or TRBD2 (5 bases each). Trimming stripped 7 bases from V and 1 base from J, with 17 bases between. This CDR3 comprises 15 residues. Per germline, CDR1 MNHEY and CDR2 SVGAGI. CDR3 in amino acids: CASKTGALGSYEQYF. The CDR3 DNA is TGTGCCAGCAAAACCGGGGCCCTTGGATCCTACGAGCAGTACTTC.

This clone was counted a few times. This sequence joins TRBV3-1 (or the pseudogene TRBV3-2) and TRBJ2-6; no clear D gene. The ends were cut back, 0 bases at V and 1 base at J, with 10 bases in the middle. This CDR3 comprises 17 residues. Germline-derived CDR1 and CDR2 are LGHDT and YNNKEL (reference sequence). Here the CDR3 DNA reads TGTGCCAGCAGCCAAGAAGCATCCGGGTCTGGGGCCAACGTCCTGACTTTC. Encoded protein: CASSQEASGSGANVLTF.

The gene calls are TRBV5-4 and TRBJ2-3; the match to TRBD2 covers 10 bases. Germline V gene sequence: CDR1 SGHNT, CDR2 YYREEE (reference sequence). The CDR3 has 15 residues. The J segment lost 0 bases and the V segment lost 4 bases, leaving 2 bases of the junction unmatched. Here the CDR3 DNA reads TGTGCCAGCAGCGAGACTAGCGGGAGCACAGATACGCAGTATTTT. Amino acids: CASSETSGSTDTQYF.

This chain joins TRBV19 and TRBJ1-4; a possible D gene is TRBD1 (5 bases). Per the germline V gene, CDR1 is LNHDA and CDR2 is SQIVND (reference sequence). Trimming cost V 5 bases and J 7 bases, with 14 bases left between them. The CDR3 consists of 14 residues. Here the CDR3 reads CASSRAREGEKLFF. In nucleotides, the CDR3 is TGTGCCAGTAGTCGGGCCAGGGAGGGTGAAAAACTGTTTTTT.

The rearrangement links TRBV18 to TRBJ1-4, with a possible D match to TRBD1 (6 bases). CDR3 length: 14 amino acids. Trimming took off 1 base at V and 8 bases at J, with 11 bases between the two ends. CDR1 and CDR2 (germline): KGHSH, LQKENI. The DNA for the CDR3 is TGTGCCAGCTCACCACGGGCAGGGGAAGAAAAACTGTTTTTT. It yields the protein CASSPRAGEEKLFF.

J is TRBJ2-7 and V is TRBV6-2 or TRBV6-3, with D possibly TRBD2 on 5 matching bases. With 2 bases removed from V and 1 base from J, the gap between germline ends came to 15 bases. CDR1 MNHEY and CDR2 SVGEGT come from the germline V gene. This CDR3 spans 16 amino acids. The CDR3 loop is CASSYPHGVISYEQYF. CDR3 DNA: TGTGCCAGCAGTTACCCCCACGGGGTAATATCCTACGAGCAGTACTTC.

This chain joins TRBV6-2 or TRBV6-3 and TRBJ2-7, with D possibly matching TRBD1 (5 bases). CDR3 length: 16 residues. V lost 0 bases and J lost 3, with 15 bases in between. Germline lookup yields CDR1 MNHEY and CDR2 SVGEGT. The CDR3 spells CASSYSQGLPHYEQYF. The CDR3 DNA is TGTGCCAGCAGTTACTCGCAGGGCCTTCCCCACTACGAGCAGTACTTC.

The chain combines TRBV7-9 with TRBJ2-7; D ambiguous. V shed 3 bases and J shed 4 bases, with 19 bases lying between them. The CDR3 is made up of 16 amino acids. Per the germline V gene, CDR1 is SEHNR and CDR2 is FQNEAQ (reference sequence). The CDR3 nucleotides are TGTGCCAGCAGCTTTGGTATTAAAAGGGCCAGTTACGAGCAGTACTTC. This gives the protein CASSFGIKRASYEQYF.

V gene TRBV15 combines with J gene TRBJ1-5; the D gene is possibly TRBD1 (6 bases). The CDR3 totals 16 residues. Germline CDR1 is LNHNV and CDR2 is YYDKDF (reference sequence). The V end was cut by 3 bases, the J end by 8 bases, with 20 bases between. The CDR3: CATSRGPTGTVKPQHF. In DNA, the CDR3 is TGTGCCACCAGCAGGGGGCCCACAGGGACTGTCAAGCCCCAGCATTTT.

V usage is TRBV7-2 and J usage is TRBJ1-4, with D unresolved. Germline V gene sequence: CDR1 SGHTA, CDR2 FQGNSA. The CDR3 is made up of 12 amino acids. V lost 2 bases and J 8 bases, leaving 6 bases between the germline ends. CDR3 DNA: TGTGCCAGCAGCTTAACTAGGGAAAAACTGTTTTTT. Its translation: CASSLTREKLFF.

The rearrangement uses TRBV12-3 or TRBV12-4 and TRBJ2-3; D is undetermined. The CDR3 length is 13 residues. V gave up 3 bases and J gave up 5 bases, with 9 bases separating them. This CDR3 reads CASSLNSGDTQYF. CDR3 nucleotides: TGTGCCAGCAGTTTGAATAGTGGAGATACGCAGTATTTT.

The chain employs TRBV7-8 and TRBJ1-5; 7 positions agree with TRBD1. The trim removed 5 bases at V and 5 bases at J, leaving 12 bases unmatched. Per the germline V gene, CDR1 is SGHVS and CDR2 is FQNEAQ. The CDR3 totals 16 residues. The CDR3 coding sequence is TGTGCCAGCAGCAACCCGGACAGGATAGGGGATCAGCCCCAGCATTTT. This codes for CASSNPDRIGDQPQHF.

The J gene is TRBJ1-2, the V gene TRBV27, with 9 nucleotides matching TRBD1. This CDR3 is 17 amino acids long. V was clipped by 1 base and J by 4 bases; unmatched bases: 10. Germline loops: CDR1 MNHEY, CDR2 SMNVEV (reference sequence). Written as DNA, the CDR3 is TGTGCCAGCAGTTTATATGGGACAGGGCAATCAGGCTATGGCTACACCTTC. This codes for CASSLYGTGQSGYGYTF.

The chain combines TRBV6-1 with TRBJ1-2; D remains unclear. The CDR3 is 14 residues long. Germline CDR1 reads MNHNS; CDR2 reads SASEGT. The V end was cut by 0 bases, the J end by 3 bases, with 8 bases between. DNA of the CDR3: TGTGCCAGCAGTGAAGCGACGGTGGACTATGGCTACACCTTC. As protein: CASSEATVDYGYTF.

This chain links TRBV6-2 or TRBV6-3 with TRBJ2-5; D not certain. Trimming shortened V by 3 bases and J by 3 bases, and 14 bases separated the two germline ends. Germline-derived CDR1 and CDR2 are MNHEY and SVGEGT. The CDR3 consists of 15 residues. The CDR3, as DNA: TGTGCCAGCAGTTATGGTGGGTTGGCTAAAGAGACCCAGTACTTC. Protein product: CASSYGGLAKETQYF.